The 27 T cell receptor beta chains given below trace back to one sample, sequenced in a study of metastatic and nonmetastatic thyroid tumors. With MiXCR, TCRdb called clones anew from the PCR reads. The repertoire holds about 64,000 clones, with 4% to 4.5% as singletons. Among the patients, none had received any treatment before thyroid surgery. The specimen sequenced was blood. These receptors were obtained from a female donor with papillary thyroid cancer or a benign thyroid nodule (not recorded which). Some clones in this sample may be carry-over from other donors' samples.

The sample holds many counts of this clone. The chain couples TRBV10-3 to TRBJ1-1; 9 bases map to TRBD1. The CDR3 totals 15 residues. The trim removed 4 bases at V and 1 base at J, leaving 4 bases unmatched. Germline-derived CDR1 and CDR2 are ENHRY and SYGVKD. The CDR3 bases are TGTGCCATCAGTGGCCAGACAGGGGGGAACACTGAAGCTTTCTTT. Translation gives CAISGQTGGNTEAFF.

The chain couples TRBV6-1 to TRBJ2-2; maybe TRBD2 (6 bases). Trimming took 7 bases from V and 4 from J, leaving 28 bases between them. Germline V gene sequence: CDR1 MNHNS, CDR2 SASEGT. CDR3 length: 19 residues. The CDR3 spells CASMKCGLAASVTTGELFF. For the CDR3, the DNA is TGTGCCAGCATGAAGTGTGGGTTGGCGGCTAGCGTGACCACCGGGGAGCTGTTTTTT.

The chain combines TRBV30 with TRBJ1-1, with 8 bases fitting TRBD1. V was clipped by 3 bases and J by 3 bases; unmatched bases: 9. This CDR3 comprises 15 residues. Per the germline V gene, CDR1 is GTSNPN and CDR2 is SVGIG (reference sequence). CDR3 DNA sequence: TGTGCCTGGAGCCTACAGGGGGGTTTAGACACTGAAGCTTTCTTT. Protein product: CAWSLQGGLDTEAFF.

This clone was seen more than once but under ten times. The junction and the germline gene differ at one end; a read error may be behind it. The V call is TRBV6-1, the J call TRBJ2-7; TRBD1 matches at 8 bases. CDR3 length: 14 residues. CDR1 and CDR2 (germline): MNHNS, SASEGT. The CDR3, as DNA: TGTGCCAGCACCAGAGGCAGGGGGCTAGGCGAGCAGTATTTC. It specifies CASTRGRGLGEQYF.

This clone came up many times. J is TRBJ2-3 and V is TRBV7-9; D ambiguous. Trimming took off 6 bases at V and 4 bases at J, with 14 bases between the two ends. Germline CDR1 is SEHNR and CDR2 is FQNEAQ (reference sequence). CDR3 length equals 14 residues. The CDR3 protein is CASRPPGGADTQYF. DNA for the CDR3: TGTGCCAGCAGGCCGCCGGGCGGAGCAGATACGCAGTATTTT.

This clone was found a few times. The V gene is TRBV7-2, the J gene TRBJ1-3; a weak D match, TRBD1 (5 bases). V shed 3 bases and J shed 0 bases, with 6 bases lying between them. The CDR3 consists of 14 residues. The germline V gene encodes CDR1 SGHTA and CDR2 FQGNSA. This CDR3 is CASSLGPSGNTIYF. The CDR3 DNA reads as TGTGCCAGCAGCTTGGGGCCCTCTGGAAACACCATATATTTT.

This clone has only a few counts. At one end the junction does not follow the germline gene, possibly because of a read error. The chain couples TRBV4-2 to TRBJ1-1, with D possibly matching TRBD1 (6 bases). The CDR3 has 16 amino acids. Germline-derived CDR1 and CDR2 are LGHNA and YNFKEQ. CDR3 amino acids: CASSRSTGRANTEASF. The CDR3 DNA is TGTGCCAGCAGCCGTTCTACAGGGAGGGCGAACACTGAAGCTTCCTTT.

As regards this clone: This clone may be a read error of a much larger clone one base away. Other nucleotide sequences from this sample produce the same CDR3. The rearrangement joins TRBV16 to TRBJ1-6, with D hard to call. The CDR3 runs 12 residues. The germline gives CDR1 KGHSY, CDR2 FQNENV. Trimming left V 0 bases short and J 16 bases short, with 10 bases between. The CDR3 coding sequence is TGTGCCAGCAGCCAATCGGGAAGAGAACTCCACTTT. This gives the protein CASSQSGRELHF.

Many counts were recorded for this clone. A much larger clone lies a single base off, so this may be a read error. Other DNA sequences in the sample encode the same CDR3. The rearrangement uses TRBV28 and TRBJ1-4, with 8 bases that match TRBD1. The CDR3 runs 15 residues. Germline assignment: CDR1 MDHEN and CDR2 SYDVKM. CDR3 amino acids: CASSTTGADNEKLFF. CDR3 bases: TGTGCCAGCAGCACGACAGGGGCCGATAATGAAAAGCTGTTTTTT.

In this sample, this clone turned up a few times. The chain joins TRBV6-1 to TRBJ1-4; perhaps TRBD1 as D (6 bases). The CDR3 runs to 13 residues. Germline V gene lookup returns CDR1 MNHNS and CDR2 SASEGT. V was shortened by 3 bases and J by 8 bases, with 10 bases between the two germline ends. CDR3: CASSDRGNEKLFF. The DNA for the CDR3 is TGTGCCAGCAGTGACAGGGGCAACGAAAAACTGTTTTTT.

This clone was detected many times. A much larger clone sits a single nucleotide away, making a read error possible. The genes are TRBV19 and TRBJ2-7; 11 nucleotides line up with TRBD1. Germline loops: CDR1 LNHDA, CDR2 SQIVND (reference sequence). The CDR3 has 15 amino acids. The CDR3 protein is CASTFGTGGNLEQCF. CDR3 DNA: TGTGCCAGTACCTTCGGGACAGGGGGAAACCTAGAGCAGTGCTTC.

This clone came up a few times. At one boundary the junction diverges from the germline segment, which might be a read error. The chain couples TRBV20-1 to TRBJ2-1; 13 bases align to TRBD2. The CDR3 spans 15 residues. CDR1 and CDR2 (germline): DFQATT, SNEGSKA (reference sequence). In DNA form, the CDR3 reads TGCAATGCTACCGGGACTAGCGGGGCTAGAAATGAGCAGTTCTTC. Protein sequence: CNATGTSGARNEQFF.

The chain recombines TRBV6-1 with TRBJ1-3, with 7 positions matching TRBD1. The CDR3 covers 14 residues. Trimming cost V 6 bases and J 0 bases; bases outside gene matches: 2. CDR1 and CDR2 from the germline V gene are MNHNS and SASEGT. CDR3 bases: TGTGCCAGCAGGGACAGGAGCTCTGGAAACACCATATATTTT. It codes for CASRDRSSGNTIYF.

This clone appeared many times. The rearrangement joins TRBV3-1 to TRBJ1-1; D call uncertain. CDR3 length equals 12 residues. CDR1 and CDR2 (germline): LGHDT, YNNKEL (reference sequence). Trimming cost V 1 base and J 7 bases, with 7 bases left between them. In DNA form, the CDR3 reads TGTGCCAGCAGCCAAGGGGGTTATGAAGCTTTCTTT. Translated: CASSQGGYEAFF.

The chain combines TRBV6-2 or TRBV6-3 with TRBJ1-2; no firm D call. The CDR3 is 16 residues long. Trimming stripped 6 bases from V and 1 base from J, with 18 bases between. CDR1 and CDR2 (germline): MNHEY, SVGEGT. DNA for the CDR3: TGTGCCAGCAGACTTTTGGACGGGAGGGATAACTATGGCTACACCTTC. Residues: CASRLLDGRDNYGYTF.

Only a few counts were recorded for this clone. Germline and junction disagree at one end, which may indicate a read error. The chain recombines TRBV7-8 with TRBJ2-1; no reliable D call. The CDR3 length is 17 residues. Per the germline V gene, CDR1 is SGHVS and CDR2 is FQNEAQ. CDR3 sequence reads: CVSSLVSTSFSYNEQFF. CDR3 DNA sequence: TGTGTCAGCAGCTTAGTATCGACCAGTTTCTCCTACAATGAGCAGTTCTTC.

This clone was seen more than once but under ten times. The rearrangement joins TRBV28 to TRBJ1-5; D call uncertain. V shed 1 base and J shed 4 bases, with 8 bases lying between them. CDR3 size: 14 residues. Germline CDR1 and CDR2: MDHEN and SYDVKM. The DNA for the CDR3 is TGTGCCAGCAGTTTATTGGGATTAAATCAGCCCCAGCATTTT. Translation: CASSLLGLNQPQHF.

This clone appeared many times. The V and J genes are TRBV20-1 and TRBJ1-4; D call uncertain. The CDR3 runs 13 residues. Germline V gives CDR1 DFQATT, CDR2 SNEGSKA (reference sequence). V lost 6 bases and J lost 5, with 13 bases in between. The CDR3 DNA follows: TGCAGTGCCCTGGAACAGACAAATGAAAAACTGTTTTTT. Translated, it gives CSALEQTNEKLFF.

This clone was found many times. The genes are TRBV2 and TRBJ2-1; tentatively, D is TRBD1 (5 bases). Germline V CDR1 and CDR2: SNHLY, FYNNEI. The germline V and J ends were trimmed by 5 bases and 7 bases, with 15 bases remaining between them. There are 14 residues in the CDR3. The CDR3 reads CASSQTQGRNEQFF. CDR3 bases: TGTGCCAGCAGTCAGACCCAGGGCCGAAATGAGCAGTTCTTC.

Ten or more counts support this clone. The chain combines TRBV20-1 with TRBJ1-2; no reliable D call. With 2 bases removed from V and 0 bases from J, the gap between germline ends came to 10 bases. CDR1 and CDR2 from the germline V gene are DFQATT and SNEGSKA (reference sequence). There are 14 residues in the CDR3. CDR3: CSARSGQTNYGYTF. The CDR3 DNA is TGCAGTGCTAGAAGCGGGCAGACTAACTATGGCTACACCTTC.

This clone has ten or more counts. The rearrangement joins TRBV29-1 to TRBJ1-1; 9 bases fit TRBD1. The length of the CDR3 is 15 residues. V was pared by 0 bases and J by 4 bases, with 6 bases of the junction left unmatched. CDR1 and CDR2 (germline): SQVTM, ANQGSEA. The CDR3 is CSVEDDDRGSTEAFF. The CDR3 nucleotides read TGCAGCGTTGAAGATGACGACAGGGGGAGCACTGAAGCTTTCTTT.

This clone was seen many times. The chain joins TRBV6-5 to TRBJ1-3; D possibly corresponds to TRBD1 (5 bases). The CDR3 is made up of 15 amino acids. The germline V gene encodes CDR1 MNHEY and CDR2 SVGAGI. V lost 1 base and J lost 1, with 8 bases in between. The CDR3 spells CASSYWGNSGNTIYF. CDR3 DNA sequence: TGTGCCAGCAGTTACTGGGGGAATTCTGGAAACACCATATATTTT.

This clone showed up just a few times. The CDR3, as DNA: TGTGCCAGCATTTATAGAGGCGGACTCTATGGCTACACCTTC. Translated: CASIYRGGLYGYTF. This chain joins TRBV6-5 and TRBJ1-2; no clear D. This CDR3 has 14 residues. The germline gives CDR1 MNHEY, CDR2 SVGAGI. V was trimmed by 7 bases and J by 4 bases, leaving 16 bases between them.

This clone has ten or more counts. The rearrangement joins TRBV19 to TRBJ1-4; D unclear. V lost 3 bases, J lost 6 bases, and 11 bases lay in between. In germline, CDR1 is LNHDA, CDR2 SQIVND (reference sequence). The CDR3 sequence is 14 residues long. CDR3 in amino acids: CASSIWASDEKLFF. CDR3 sequence (DNA): TGTGCCAGTAGTATTTGGGCGAGCGATGAAAAACTGTTTTTT.

CDR3 coding DNA: TGTGCCAGCAGCCCCAATGGGGCATCCTATGGCTACACCTTC. Translated, it gives CASSPNGASYGYTF. The V gene is TRBV9, the J gene TRBJ1-2; a possible D gene is TRBD1 (5 bases). Trimming cost V 4 bases and J 4 bases, with 14 bases left between them. Germline V lookup: CDR1 SGDLS, CDR2 YYNGEE. The CDR3 totals 14 residues. Variable domain in full (rest from reference TRBV9 and TRBJ1-2): DSGVTQTPKHLITATGQRVTLRCSPRSGDLSVYWYQQSLDQGLQFLIQYYNGEERAKGNILERFSAQQFPDLHSELNLSSLELGDSALYFCASSPNGASYGYTFGSGTRLTVV.

This clone has a count of ten or more. The chain uses TRBV19 and TRBJ2-7, with TRBD1 as a possible D gene (6 bases). The CDR3 sequence is 14 residues long. V lost 6 bases and J 2 bases, leaving 14 bases between the germline ends. Germline values: CDR1 LNHDA, CDR2 SQIVND (reference sequence). The CDR3 protein is CASSLGTPPYEQYF. The CDR3 region has the DNA TGTGCCAGTAGCCTCGGGACACCTCCCTACGAGCAGTACTTC.

This clone has ten or more counts. The V and J genes are TRBV6-1 and TRBJ1-1; tentative D call: TRBD1 (5 bases). Germline CDR1 MNHNS, CDR2 SASEGT. This CDR3 comprises 14 residues. The V and J ends lost 8 bases and 0 bases respectively, with 13 bases between them. The CDR3: CASGGGIMNTEAFF. As DNA, the CDR3 is TGTGCCAGCGGGGGGGGGATCATGAACACTGAAGCTTTCTTT.